The T cell receptor (beta chain) described here comes from a study of shared clonotypes between healthy human individuals. Background on the study: The plates for each donor numbered three CD4 naive, three CD4 memory, two CD8 naive and one CD8 memory. Study-level results: Sampling included only blood; tissue repertoires likely differ.

Sorted-subset replicate PCRs used around 200 ng of genomic DNA. This amount corresponded to about 30,000 T cell genomes. Sequencing was performed with immunoSEQ multiplex PCR; in TCRdb, only in-frame clones are kept and a portion is missing. The sample comprises millions of clones, 85% to 95% of which are singletons, and under 2% rests with the top ten. With regard to this clone: The antigen remains unidentified.

Naivety among CD8 cells was defined by CD45RO negativity and positive CCR7 selection, thereby excluding terminally differentiated effector memory CD45RA+ cells. Every contributor of samples was a Caucasian grown-up residing in Nashville, Tennessee. CDR1 is SGHVS and CDR2 is FQNEAQ in the germline V gene. J gave up 7 bases and V 1 base, and 7 bases lay outside the gene matches. The CDR3 loop spans 15 amino acids. Input material: naive CD8+ T cells from PBMCs. The receptor's source is a man between 18 and 35 years old in good health. Some clones in this sample may be carry-over from other donors' samples. The genes are TRBV7-8 and TRBJ2-1; TRBD2 aligns across 7 bases. The CDR3 reads CASSLGPSGKNEQFF. The CDR3 region has the DNA TGTGCCAGCAGCTTAGGGCCTAGCGGCAAAAATGAGCAGTTCTTC.